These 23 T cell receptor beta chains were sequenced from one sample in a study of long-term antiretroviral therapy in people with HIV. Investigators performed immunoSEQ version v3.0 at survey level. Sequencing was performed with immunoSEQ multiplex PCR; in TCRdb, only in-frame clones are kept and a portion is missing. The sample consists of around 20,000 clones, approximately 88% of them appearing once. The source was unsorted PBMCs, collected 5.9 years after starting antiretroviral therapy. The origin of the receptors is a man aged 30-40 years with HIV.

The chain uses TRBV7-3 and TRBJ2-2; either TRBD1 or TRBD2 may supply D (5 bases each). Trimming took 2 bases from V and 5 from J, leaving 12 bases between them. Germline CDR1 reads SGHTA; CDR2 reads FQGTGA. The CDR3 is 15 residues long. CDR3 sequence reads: CASSLGTLRTGELFF. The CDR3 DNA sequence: TGTGCCAGCAGCTTAGGGACCCTTAGAACCGGGGAGCTGTTTTTT.

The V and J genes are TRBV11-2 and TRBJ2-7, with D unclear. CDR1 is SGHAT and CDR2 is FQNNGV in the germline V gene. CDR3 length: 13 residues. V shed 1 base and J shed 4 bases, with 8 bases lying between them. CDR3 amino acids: CASSLGAPYEQYF. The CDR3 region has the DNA TGTGCCAGCAGCTTAGGAGCACCTTACGAGCAGTACTTC.

In nucleotides, the CDR3 is TGTGCCAGCAGTCCACAAGAATCTGGGGCCAACGTCCTGACTTTC. Encoded protein: CASSPQESGANVLTF. This sequence joins TRBV27 and TRBJ2-6; the D is unclear. This CDR3 is built from 15 residues. Germline V gene sequence: CDR1 MNHEY, CDR2 SMNVEV (reference sequence). The ends were cut back, 5 bases at V and 1 base at J, with 9 bases in the middle.

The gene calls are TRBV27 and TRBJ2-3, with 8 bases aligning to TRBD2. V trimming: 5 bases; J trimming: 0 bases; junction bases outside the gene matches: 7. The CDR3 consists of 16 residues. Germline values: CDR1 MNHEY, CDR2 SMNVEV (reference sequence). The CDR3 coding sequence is TGTGCCAGCAGTCCGCTAGCGGGTGCTAGCACAGATACGCAGTATTTT. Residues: CASSPLAGASTDTQYF.

CDR3 in amino acids: CASSFRGTDTQYF. The CDR3, as DNA: TGTGCCAGCAGTTTCAGGGGCACAGATACGCAGTATTTT. The V and J genes are TRBV27 and TRBJ2-3; possible D gene TRBD1, 5 bases. Trimming stripped 3 bases from V and 1 base from J, with 5 bases between. CDR3 length: 13 amino acids. Germline V gene data show CDR1 as MNHEY and CDR2 as SMNVEV (reference sequence).

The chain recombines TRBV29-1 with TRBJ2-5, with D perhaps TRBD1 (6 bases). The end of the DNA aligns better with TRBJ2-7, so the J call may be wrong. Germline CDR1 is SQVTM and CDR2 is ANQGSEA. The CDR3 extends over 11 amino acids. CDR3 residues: CSVLDSYEQYF. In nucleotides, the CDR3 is TGCAGCGTATTGGACAGCTACGAGCAGTACTTC.

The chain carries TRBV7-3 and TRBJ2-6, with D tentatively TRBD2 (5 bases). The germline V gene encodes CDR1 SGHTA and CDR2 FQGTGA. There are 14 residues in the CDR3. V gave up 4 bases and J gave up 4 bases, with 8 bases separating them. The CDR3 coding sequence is TGTGCCAGCAGCTCATCGGGGGGGGCCAACGTCCTGACTTTC. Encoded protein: CASSSSGGANVLTF.

The CDR3: CASSFAGQETQYF. Written as DNA, the CDR3 is TGTGCCAGCAGTTTTGCAGGACAAGAGACCCAGTACTTC. The V and J genes are TRBV5-4 and TRBJ2-5; D unclear. The CDR3 length is 13 residues. Germline assignment: CDR1 SGHNT and CDR2 YYREEE (reference sequence). V dropped 5 bases and J dropped 2 bases, with 10 bases sitting between them.

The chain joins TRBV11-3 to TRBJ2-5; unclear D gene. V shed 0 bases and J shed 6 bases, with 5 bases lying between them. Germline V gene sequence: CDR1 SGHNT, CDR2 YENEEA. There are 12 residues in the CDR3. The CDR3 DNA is TGTGCCAGCAGCTTAGATAGTCAGACCCAGTACTTC. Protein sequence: CASSLDSQTQYF.

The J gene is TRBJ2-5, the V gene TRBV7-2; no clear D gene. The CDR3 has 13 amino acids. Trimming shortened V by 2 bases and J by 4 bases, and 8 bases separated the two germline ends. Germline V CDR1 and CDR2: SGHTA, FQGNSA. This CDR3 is CASSLFVSETQYF. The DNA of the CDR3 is TGTGCCAGCAGCTTATTTGTCTCAGAGACCCAGTACTTC.

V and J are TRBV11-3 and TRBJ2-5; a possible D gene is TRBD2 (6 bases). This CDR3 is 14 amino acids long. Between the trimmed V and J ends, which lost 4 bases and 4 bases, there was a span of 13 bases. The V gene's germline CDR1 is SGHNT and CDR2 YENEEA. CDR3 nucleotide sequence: TGTGCCAGCAGCTCCTCAAGGGGAGGAGAGACCCAGTACTTC. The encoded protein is CASSSSRGGETQYF.

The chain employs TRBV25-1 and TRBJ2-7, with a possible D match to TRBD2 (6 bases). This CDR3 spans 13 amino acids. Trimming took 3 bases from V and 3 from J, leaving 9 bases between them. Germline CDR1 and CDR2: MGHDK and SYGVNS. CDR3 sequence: CASSETGDYEQYF. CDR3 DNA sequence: TGTGCCAGCAGTGAGACGGGGGACTACGAGCAGTACTTC.

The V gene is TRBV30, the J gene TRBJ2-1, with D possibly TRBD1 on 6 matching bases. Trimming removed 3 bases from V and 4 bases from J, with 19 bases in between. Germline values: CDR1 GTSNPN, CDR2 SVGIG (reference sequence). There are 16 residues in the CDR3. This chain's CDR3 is CAWRDLLRGGYNEQFF. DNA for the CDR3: TGTGCCTGGAGGGATCTCCTTCGAGGGGGATACAATGAGCAGTTCTTC.

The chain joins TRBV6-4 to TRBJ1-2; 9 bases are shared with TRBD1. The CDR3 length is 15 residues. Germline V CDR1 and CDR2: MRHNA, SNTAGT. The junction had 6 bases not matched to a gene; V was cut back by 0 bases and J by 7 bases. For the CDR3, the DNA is TGTGCCAGCAGTGACTCCGGGACAGGGACTAGTGGCTACACCTTC. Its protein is CASSDSGTGTSGYTF.

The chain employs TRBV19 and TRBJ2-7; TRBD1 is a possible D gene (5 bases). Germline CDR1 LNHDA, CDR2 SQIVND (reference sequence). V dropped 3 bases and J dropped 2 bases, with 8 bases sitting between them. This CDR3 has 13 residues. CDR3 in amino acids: CASSMGLAYEQYF. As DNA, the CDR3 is TGTGCCAGTAGTATGGGGCTAGCCTACGAGCAGTACTTC.

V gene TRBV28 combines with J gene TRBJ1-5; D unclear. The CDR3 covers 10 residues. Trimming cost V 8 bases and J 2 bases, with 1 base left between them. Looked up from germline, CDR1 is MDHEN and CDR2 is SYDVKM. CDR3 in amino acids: CASGNQPQHF. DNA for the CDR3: TGTGCCAGCGGCAATCAGCCCCAGCATTTT.

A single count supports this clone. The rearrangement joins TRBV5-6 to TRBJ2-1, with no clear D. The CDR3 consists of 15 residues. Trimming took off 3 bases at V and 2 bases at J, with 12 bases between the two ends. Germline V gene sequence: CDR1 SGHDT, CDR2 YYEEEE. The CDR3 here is CASSWAIRPYNEQFF. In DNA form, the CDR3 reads TGTGCCAGCAGCTGGGCTATAAGACCCTACAATGAGCAGTTCTTC. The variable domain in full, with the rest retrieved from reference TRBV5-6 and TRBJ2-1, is DAGVTQSPTHLIKTRGQQVTLRCSPKSGHDTVSWYQQALGQGPQFIFQYYEEEERQRGNFPDRFSGHQFPNYSSELNVNALLLGDSALYLCASSWAIRPYNEQFFGPGTRLTVL.

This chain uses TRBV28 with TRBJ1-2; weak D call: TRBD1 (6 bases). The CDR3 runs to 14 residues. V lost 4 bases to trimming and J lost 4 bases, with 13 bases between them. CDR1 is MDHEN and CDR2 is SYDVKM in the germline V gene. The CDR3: CASSSAGVGYGYTF. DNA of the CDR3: TGTGCCAGCAGTTCGGCAGGGGTTGGCTATGGCTACACCTTC.

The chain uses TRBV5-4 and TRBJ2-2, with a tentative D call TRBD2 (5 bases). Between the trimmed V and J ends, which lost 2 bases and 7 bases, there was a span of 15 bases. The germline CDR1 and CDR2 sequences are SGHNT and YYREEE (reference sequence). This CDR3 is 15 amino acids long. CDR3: CASSFSERPDGELFF. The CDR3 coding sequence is TGTGCCAGCAGCTTTAGCGAGCGACCGGACGGGGAGCTGTTTTTT.

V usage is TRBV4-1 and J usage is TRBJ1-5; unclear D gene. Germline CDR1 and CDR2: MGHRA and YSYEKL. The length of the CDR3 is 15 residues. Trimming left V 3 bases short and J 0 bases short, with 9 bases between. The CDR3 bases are TGCGCCAGCAGCCAGACCAGTAATAGCAATCAGCCCCAGCATTTT. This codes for CASSQTSNSNQPQHF.

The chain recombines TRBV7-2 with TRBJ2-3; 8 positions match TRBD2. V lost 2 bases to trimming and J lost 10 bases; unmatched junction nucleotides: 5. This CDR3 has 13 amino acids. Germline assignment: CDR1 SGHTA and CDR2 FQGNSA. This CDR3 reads CASSLPPLAAQYF. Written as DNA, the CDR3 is TGTGCCAGCAGCTTACCGCCACTAGCGGCGCAGTATTTT.

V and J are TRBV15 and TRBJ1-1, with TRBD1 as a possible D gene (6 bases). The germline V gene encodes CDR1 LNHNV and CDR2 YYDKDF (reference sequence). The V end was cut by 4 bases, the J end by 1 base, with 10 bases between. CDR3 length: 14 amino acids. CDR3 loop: CATSIDRRNTEAFF. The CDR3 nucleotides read TGTGCCACCAGCATCGACAGGAGGAACACTGAAGCTTTCTTT.

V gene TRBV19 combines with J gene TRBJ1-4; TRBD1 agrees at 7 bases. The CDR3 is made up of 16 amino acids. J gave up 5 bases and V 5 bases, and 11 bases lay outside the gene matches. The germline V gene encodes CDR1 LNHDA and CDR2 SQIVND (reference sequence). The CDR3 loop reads CASSPYAQGTNEKLFF. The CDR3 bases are TGTGCCAGTAGTCCTTACGCACAGGGGACCAATGAAAAACTGTTTTTT.